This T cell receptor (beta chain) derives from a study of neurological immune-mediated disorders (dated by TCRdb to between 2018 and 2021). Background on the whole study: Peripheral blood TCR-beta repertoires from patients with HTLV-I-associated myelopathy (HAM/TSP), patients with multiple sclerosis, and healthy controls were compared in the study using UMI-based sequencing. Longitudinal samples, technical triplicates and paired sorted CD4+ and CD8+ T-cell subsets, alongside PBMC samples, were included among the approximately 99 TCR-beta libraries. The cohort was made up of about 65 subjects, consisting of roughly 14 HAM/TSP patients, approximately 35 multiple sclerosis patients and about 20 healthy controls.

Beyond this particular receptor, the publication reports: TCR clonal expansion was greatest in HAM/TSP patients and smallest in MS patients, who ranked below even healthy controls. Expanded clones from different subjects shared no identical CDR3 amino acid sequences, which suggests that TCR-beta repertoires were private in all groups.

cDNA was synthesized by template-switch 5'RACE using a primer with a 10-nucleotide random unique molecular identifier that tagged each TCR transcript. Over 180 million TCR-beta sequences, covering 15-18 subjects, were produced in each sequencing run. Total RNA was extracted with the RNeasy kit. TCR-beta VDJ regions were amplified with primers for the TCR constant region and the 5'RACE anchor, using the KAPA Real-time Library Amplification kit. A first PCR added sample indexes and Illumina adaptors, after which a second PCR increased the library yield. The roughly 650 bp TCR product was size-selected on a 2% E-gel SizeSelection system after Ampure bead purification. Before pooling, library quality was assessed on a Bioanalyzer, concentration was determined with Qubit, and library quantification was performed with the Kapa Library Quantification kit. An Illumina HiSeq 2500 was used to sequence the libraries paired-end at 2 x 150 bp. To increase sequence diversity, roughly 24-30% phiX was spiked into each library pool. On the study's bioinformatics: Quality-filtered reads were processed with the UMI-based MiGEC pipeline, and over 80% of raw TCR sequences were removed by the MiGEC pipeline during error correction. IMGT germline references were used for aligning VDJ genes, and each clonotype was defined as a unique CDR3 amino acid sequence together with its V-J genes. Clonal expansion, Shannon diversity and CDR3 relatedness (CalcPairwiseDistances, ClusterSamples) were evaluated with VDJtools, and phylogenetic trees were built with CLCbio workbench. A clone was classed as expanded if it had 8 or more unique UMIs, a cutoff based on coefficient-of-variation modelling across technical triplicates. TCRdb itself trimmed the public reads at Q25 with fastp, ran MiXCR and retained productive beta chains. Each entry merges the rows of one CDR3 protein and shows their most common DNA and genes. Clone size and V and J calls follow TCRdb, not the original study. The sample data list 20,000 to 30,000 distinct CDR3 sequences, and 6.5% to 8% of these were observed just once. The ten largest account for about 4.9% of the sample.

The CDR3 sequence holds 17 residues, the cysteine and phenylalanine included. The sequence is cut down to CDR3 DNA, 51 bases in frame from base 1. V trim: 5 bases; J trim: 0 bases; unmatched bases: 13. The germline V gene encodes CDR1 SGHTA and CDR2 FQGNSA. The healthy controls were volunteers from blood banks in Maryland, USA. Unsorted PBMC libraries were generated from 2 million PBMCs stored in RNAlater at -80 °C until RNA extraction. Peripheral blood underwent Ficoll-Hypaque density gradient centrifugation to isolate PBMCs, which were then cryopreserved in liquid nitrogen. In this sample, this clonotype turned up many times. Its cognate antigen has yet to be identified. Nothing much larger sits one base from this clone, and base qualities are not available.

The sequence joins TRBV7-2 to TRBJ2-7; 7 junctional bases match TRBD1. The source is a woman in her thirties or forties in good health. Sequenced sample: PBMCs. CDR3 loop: CASSPGGSARFSYEQYF. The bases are TGTGCCAGCAGCCCAGGGGGTAGCGCCCGTTTCTCCTACGAGCAGTACTTC.